Presented here are 18 T cell receptor beta chains from one specimen sequenced in a study of low-dose radiotherapy and immunotherapy resistance in tumors. Primers used for first-strand cDNA, a TRAV- and TRBV-specific set, covered both alpha and beta chains. TCR amplification used roughly 20 PCR cycles, a constant-region primer and a V-primer adapter. TCRdb passed the reads through MiXCR, listing each CDR3 protein once. The table records 35,000 to 50,000 distinct CDR3 sequences, around a third of them present only once. Time point given: before trial treatment. The source material was PBMCs, sampled before treatment. The receptors were sampled from a male donor with gallbladder cancer.

For this clonotype: Sequence at one end of the junction differs from germline and may be a read error. The J gene is TRBJ2-1, the V gene TRBV7-3; weak D call: TRBD1 (6 bases). Germline V gene lookup returns CDR1 SGHTA and CDR2 FQGTGA. The CDR3 extends over 15 amino acids. The CDR3 protein is CASGLREQWDNEHFF. The CDR3 region has the DNA TGTGCCAGCGGCTTAAGGGAACAGTGGGACAATGAGCATTTCTTC.

The chain joins TRBV18 to TRBJ1-5; D call uncertain. Per germline, CDR1 KGHSH and CDR2 LQKENI. Trimming shortened V by 0 bases and J by 6 bases, and 12 bases separated the two germline ends. CDR3 length equals 15 residues. The DNA for the CDR3 is TGTGCCAGCTCACCACCCGGTGTCGCGGGTCAGCCCCAGCATTTT. It yields the protein CASSPPGVAGQPQHF.

This clonotype was counted only a few times. The chain is built from TRBV2 and TRBJ2-5, with 11 bases aligning to TRBD2. The V gene end was trimmed by 6 bases and the J gene end by 0 bases; junction bases not matched to a gene: 6. Germline V gives CDR1 SNHLY, CDR2 FYNNEI. The CDR3 contains 16 residues. CDR3 DNA sequence: TGTGCCAGCAGCACTAGCGGGGGCCTGTACCAAGAGACCCAGTACTTC. Translation: CASSTSGGLYQETQYF.

This clonotype showed up many times. This chain connects TRBV27 to TRBJ2-5; 8 bases fit TRBD2. CDR3 length equals 14 residues. The ends lost 10 bases at V and 4 bases at J; junction bases unmatched: 11. Germline CDR1 is MNHEY and CDR2 is SMNVEV (reference sequence). The CDR3 spells CATGGMGGRETQYF. In DNA, the CDR3 is TGTGCCACGGGGGGGATGGGGGGGAGAGAGACCCAGTACTTC.

This clonotype qualifies as medium-sized. This rearrangement joins TRBV28 to TRBJ2-3; the D gene is possibly TRBD2 (5 bases). This CDR3 spans 12 amino acids. V lost 11 bases and J lost 0, with 9 bases in between. CDR1 MDHEN and CDR2 SYDVKM come from the germline V gene. Written as DNA, the CDR3 is TGTGCCCATAGAGGGAGCACAGATACGCAGTATTTT. Translating gives CAHRGSTDTQYF.

This clonotype was counted ten times or more. The chain has TRBV2 and TRBJ2-1; D tentatively reads TRBD1 or TRBD2 (6 bases each). This CDR3 region has 16 residues. Trimming removed 5 bases at V and 0 bases at J, with 14 bases between. Germline CDR1 and CDR2: SNHLY and FYNNEI. This CDR3 reads CASSRIGGYSYNEQFF. CDR3 in DNA: TGTGCCAGCAGTCGGATCGGGGGCTACTCCTACAATGAGCAGTTCTTC.

This clonotype is medium-sized. This chain links TRBV26 with TRBJ1-2; TRBD1, the table's D call, lacks a check against the DNA. TRBV26 is deemed a pseudogene. The CDR3 covers 13 residues. In nucleotides, the CDR3 is TGTGCCAGCAATATACAGGGTATCCATGGCTACACCTTC. Its translation is CASNIQGIHGYTF.

This clonotype was detected a few times. The V and J genes are TRBV5-5 and TRBJ1-2, with TRBD1 matching 9 bases. From germline, CDR1 is SGHKS and CDR2 YYEKEE (reference sequence). J was trimmed by 3 bases and V by 4 bases; bases with no gene match: 4. CDR3 length equals 14 residues. CDR3 sequence reads: CASSPGQGYYGYTF. CDR3 nucleotides: TGTGCCAGCAGCCCGGGACAGGGCTACTATGGCTACACCTTC.

This clonotype was picked up a small number of times. The DNA is omitted, as the CDR3 cannot be located on it reliably, and the CDR3 follows TCRdb's listing. This sequence joins TRBV9 and TRBJ2-2. The CDR3 is 15 amino acids long, termini counted. Germline CDR1 SGDLS, CDR2 YYNGEE. The CDR3 sequence is CASSVAANTGELFFF.

This clonotype was recorded at least ten times. V and J are TRBV3-1 and TRBJ2-5, with 8 bases aligning to TRBD1. Germline V lookup: CDR1 LGHDT, CDR2 YNNKEL (reference sequence). Losses at the gene ends were 3 bases for V and 2 bases for J; bases not matched to a gene: 5. The CDR3 has 15 amino acids. CDR3 amino acids: CASSHQGAGQETQYF. The CDR3 DNA is TGTGCCAGCAGCCATCAGGGGGCCGGTCAAGAGACCCAGTACTTC.

This clonotype showed up many times. This rearrangement joins TRBV27 to TRBJ1-1; D is unresolved. Germline-derived CDR1 and CDR2 are MNHEY and SMNVEV (reference sequence). This CDR3 has 16 residues. V was shortened by 5 bases and J by 1 base, with 17 bases between the two germline ends. The CDR3 sequence is CASSPSTTLGNTEAFF. Here the CDR3 DNA reads TGTGCCAGCAGTCCTTCAACGACACTGGGGAACACTGAAGCTTTCTTT.

The chain uses TRBV5-6 and TRBJ2-7; TRBD2 matches 7 bases. V lost 2 bases, J lost 6 bases, and 5 bases stayed unmatched. CDR1 is SGHDT and CDR2 is YYEEEE in the germline V gene. CDR3 length: 13 amino acids. CDR3 nucleotides: TGTGCCAGCAGCTTAGGACTAGTAGGCGAGCAGTACTTC. It codes for CASSLGLVGEQYF.

This clonotype was counted at least ten times. The chain combines TRBV20-1 with TRBJ2-7, with D perhaps TRBD2 (6 bases). This CDR3 contains 14 residues. With 0 bases removed from V and 4 bases from J, the gap between germline ends came to 13 bases. CDR1 DFQATT and CDR2 SNEGSKA come from the germline V gene (reference sequence). The CDR3 spells CSARDVAEGYEQYF. As DNA, the CDR3 is TGCAGTGCTAGAGATGTAGCGGAGGGATACGAGCAGTACTTC.

The chain carries TRBV4-3 and TRBJ2-1, with 10 bases that match TRBD2. The CDR3 consists of 14 residues. The germline V gene has CDR1 LGHNA and CDR2 YSLEER. V lost 6 bases, J lost 9 bases, and 8 bases stayed unmatched. Written as DNA, the CDR3 is TGCGCCAGCAGGAAAGCGGGGGGGCCACGTGAGCAGTTCTTC. Its translation is CASRKAGGPREQFF.

This clonotype was detected only a few times. V is TRBV11-3 and J is TRBJ2-7; TRBD1 agrees at 7 bases. The CDR3 is 14 amino acids. Germline V CDR1 and CDR2: SGHNT, YENEEA. V shed 5 bases and J 2 bases; nucleotides not matched to a gene: 6. The CDR3 sequence is CASSPGQDPYEQYF. CDR3 DNA: TGTGCCAGCAGCCCAGGACAGGACCCCTACGAGCAGTACTTC.

The rearrangement uses TRBV4-3 and TRBJ2-1; the D call may be TRBD1 or TRBD2 (5 bases each). The V and J ends lost 0 bases and 11 bases respectively, with 11 bases between them. The germline CDR1 and CDR2 sequences are LGHNA and YSLEER. The CDR3 length is 13 residues. The CDR3 spells CASSQDGGFKQFF. The DNA for the CDR3 is TGCGCCAGCAGCCAAGATGGGGGTTTTAAGCAGTTCTTC.

This clonotype was detected ten times or more. V gene TRBV6-5 combines with J gene TRBJ2-7; D may correspond to TRBD1 or TRBD2 (7 bases each). Trimming left V 5 bases short and J 10 bases short, with 18 bases between. The CDR3 spans 13 residues. Per germline, CDR1 MNHEY and CDR2 SVGAGI. This CDR3 reads CASSGGPGGVQYF. In DNA form, the CDR3 reads TGTGCCAGCAGTGGGGGCCCAGGGGGGGTTCAGTACTTC.

This clonotype has a count of ten or more. The rearrangement joins TRBV6-2 or TRBV6-3 to TRBJ2-3; 9 bases map to TRBD1. Trimming took 5 bases from V and 0 from J; bases not matched to a gene: 6. CDR3 size: 16 residues. Germline V CDR1 and CDR2: MNHEY, SVGEGT. CDR3 nucleotides: TGTGCCAGCAGTGCAAACAGGGGGCTCAGCACAGATACGCAGTATTTT. Protein sequence: CASSANRGLSTDTQYF.